Shown below are 18 T cell receptor beta chains from a single sample sequenced in a study of regulatory T cells in long-lasting Graves disease. CDR3 regions were amplified by Arm-PCR using iRepertoire HTBI primers to build TCR beta libraries. Using its own MiXCR run on the multiplex PCR reads, TCRdb lists one record per CDR3 protein. The sample lists 450,000 to 700,000 distinct CDR3 sequences, roughly 14% occurring once. Time point noted: newly diagnosed GD, antithyroid drugs for less than 3 months. Extracted PBMC RNA gave rise to the TCR library. These data also formed part of another study, on T cells in Graves' hyperthyroidism and ophthalmopathy.

The material was peripheral blood mononuclear cells (PBMCs), obtained at new diagnosis, from a patient treated with antithyroid drugs. These receptors were collected from a man aged 30-40 years with Graves disease.

This clonotype came up many times. The V gene is TRBV7-9, the J gene TRBJ1-2; D is ambiguous. The CDR3 runs 13 residues. CDR1 is SEHNR and CDR2 is FQNEAQ in the germline V gene (reference sequence). V shed 1 base and J shed 13 bases, with 16 bases lying between them. CDR3 sequence: CASSLVLGNGFTF. The CDR3 nucleotides are TGTGCCAGCAGCTTAGTTCTGGGGAACGGGTTCACCTTC.

The rearrangement links TRBV20-1 to TRBJ2-3, with D unresolved. The CDR3 is made up of 16 amino acids. Looked up from germline, CDR1 is DFQATT and CDR2 is SNEGSKA (reference sequence). With 0 bases removed from V and 0 bases from J, the gap between germline ends came to 13 bases. In nucleotides, the CDR3 is TGCAGTGCTAGAGATCTTAGCAGCCCTAGCACAGATACGCAGTATTTT. Protein sequence: CSARDLSSPSTDTQYF.

This clonotype was seen many times. CDR3 DNA sequence: TGTGCCTGTGGGACTAGCGGGATACGTCGTCCGTACGAGCAGTACTTC. It is translated as CACGTSGIRRPYEQYF. The V call is TRBV30, the J call TRBJ2-7; the match to TRBD2 covers 13 bases. Trimming removed 6 bases from V and 4 bases from J; junction bases left unmatched: 12. Germline V gives CDR1 GTSNPN, CDR2 SVGIG (reference sequence). This CDR3 has 16 amino acids.

Ten or more counts support this clonotype. The chain combines TRBV6-2 or TRBV6-3 with TRBJ1-4, with 7 bases matching TRBD1. CDR3 length: 15 residues. V shed 2 bases and J 6 bases; nucleotides not matched to a gene: 6. From germline, CDR1 is MNHEY and CDR2 SVGEGT. For the CDR3, the DNA is TGTGCCAGCAGTTACCGGACAGGCTACGATGAAAAACTGTTTTTT. This encodes CASSYRTGYDEKLFF.

This clonotype was seen only a few times. Here the CDR3 DNA reads TGCGCCAGCAGCTTGGTAAGGGGGCAGAGTGAAGCTTTCTTT. It specifies CASSLVRGQSEAFF. The chain links TRBV5-1 to TRBJ1-1; 7 bases fit TRBD1. CDR3 size: 14 residues. CDR1 and CDR2 (germline): SGHRS, YFSETQ. V shed 0 bases and J 7 bases; nucleotides not matched to a gene: 6.

As for this clonotype: A much larger clonotype is one base distant, so this may be a read error. The CDR3 here is CASSQGGGRKNEQYF. In nucleotides, the CDR3 is TGCGCCAGCAGCCAAGGGGGGGGAAGGAAAAATGAGCAGTACTTC. This chain uses TRBV5-1 with TRBJ2-4, with D perhaps TRBD2 (7 bases). Trimming took 4 bases from V and 13 from J, leaving 24 bases between them. The CDR3 is 15 residues long. CDR1 and CDR2 from the germline V gene are SGHRS and YFSETQ.

This clonotype was detected a few times. The J gene is TRBJ1-6, the V gene TRBV30, with 9 bases lining up with TRBD1. The CDR3 length is 13 residues. Germline assignment: CDR1 GTSNPN and CDR2 SVGIG (reference sequence). With V trimmed by 5 bases and J by 6 bases, 2 bases remained unmatched. In DNA, the CDR3 is TGTGCCTGGGGACAGGGGTTTAATTCACCCCTCCACTTT. Its protein product is CAWGQGFNSPLHF.

This clonotype was seen at least ten times. J is TRBJ1-5 and V is TRBV6-9; the D gene is possibly TRBD1 (5 bases). The CDR3 has 12 amino acids. Germline CDR1 MNHGY, CDR2 SVAAGI. V was shortened by 4 bases and J by 5 bases, with 6 bases between the two germline ends. CDR3 residues: CASSSTDQPQHF. The CDR3 coding sequence is TGTGCCAGCAGTTCGACAGATCAGCCCCAGCATTTT.

This chain connects TRBV7-8 to TRBJ2-7; 8 nucleotides match TRBD1. The trim removed 5 bases at V and 6 bases at J, leaving 9 bases unmatched. Germline V CDR1 and CDR2: SGHVS, FQNEAQ. The CDR3 sequence is 14 residues long. In DNA form, the CDR3 reads TGTGCCAGCAGCCCAGACAGGGGAGCGGGCGAGCAGTACTTC. This sequence encodes CASSPDRGAGEQYF. Using reference TRBV7-8 and TRBJ2-7 for the parts outside the CDR3, the full variable domain is GAGVSQSPRYKVAKRGQDVALRCDPISGHVSLFWYQQALGQGPEFLTYFQNEAQLDKSGLPSDRFFAERPEGSVSTLKIQRTQQEDSAVYLCASSPDRGAGEQYFGPGTRLTVT.

This chain uses TRBV7-2 with TRBJ2-5; either TRBD1 or TRBD2 may supply D (5 bases each). Deletions cut 5 bases from V and 0 bases from J, with 19 bases between. CDR3 length: 17 residues. Germline V gene data show CDR1 as SGHTA and CDR2 as FQGNSA. The CDR3 DNA reads TGTGCCAGCAGCAAAAATCCGGGACCGCAGTACCAAGAGACCCAGTACTTC. It specifies CASSKNPGPQYQETQYF.

This clonotype was seen ten or more times. The chain has TRBV5-1 and TRBJ2-2; TRBD2 is a possible D gene (6 bases). The CDR3 extends over 14 amino acids. CDR1 SGHRS and CDR2 YFSETQ come from the germline V gene. Trimming stripped 3 bases from V and 4 bases from J, with 10 bases between. This CDR3 is CASSSAGPTGELFF. DNA of the CDR3: TGCGCCAGCAGCTCGGCGGGACCCACCGGGGAGCTGTTTTTT.

Ten or more counts support this clonotype. This sequence joins TRBV24-1 and TRBJ2-1, with TRBD2 matching over 9 bases. V was clipped by 3 bases and J by 1 base; unmatched bases: 3. Germline CDR1 and CDR2: KGHDR and SFDVKD. The CDR3 loop spans 16 amino acids. The CDR3 reads CATSDASGRSYNEQFF. DNA for the CDR3: TGTGCCACCAGTGATGCGAGCGGGAGGTCCTACAATGAGCAGTTCTTC.

This clonotype was seen ten or more times. The chain carries TRBV4-1 and TRBJ2-4; D is perhaps TRBD2 (6 bases). CDR1 is MGHRA and CDR2 is YSYEKL in the germline V gene. CDR3 length: 18 amino acids. Trimming cost V 4 bases and J 3 bases, with 22 bases left between them. The CDR3 sequence is CASSPLYWGERDKNIQYF. DNA for the CDR3: TGCGCCAGCAGCCCACTTTACTGGGGGGAGAGGGACAAAAACATTCAGTACTTC.

Turning to this clonotype: The junction shows a germline mismatch at one end, possibly a read error. The V call is TRBV29-1, the J call TRBJ1-2; D ambiguous. Germline V gene data show CDR1 as SQVTM and CDR2 as ANQGSEA. The CDR3 is 14 residues long. The CDR3: CSVEAARAGYDYTF. In DNA, the CDR3 is TGCAGCGTTGAAGCCGCTCGGGCGGGCTATGACTACACCTTC.

This clonotype was seen at least ten times. This chain joins TRBV12-3 or TRBV12-4 and TRBJ2-3; TRBD2 aligns across 7 bases. This CDR3 spans 16 amino acids. With V trimmed by 8 bases and J by 0 bases, 11 bases remained unmatched. CDR3 in amino acids: CASLKRDSSSTDTQYF. The CDR3 DNA is TGTGCCAGCCTTAAGCGGGATTCTTCTAGCACAGATACGCAGTATTTT.

This clonotype has at least ten counts. This chain connects TRBV12-3 or TRBV12-4 to TRBJ2-2, with D possibly called TRBD1 or TRBD2 (5 bases each). This CDR3 has 14 amino acids. Trimming left V 8 bases short and J 7 bases short, with 17 bases between. The CDR3 sequence is CASALRGVGGELFF. CDR3 in DNA: TGTGCCAGCGCCCTCAGAGGGGTAGGCGGGGAGCTGTTTTTT.

V gene TRBV30 combines with J gene TRBJ1-1, with D possibly TRBD1 on 5 matching bases. This CDR3 spans 12 amino acids. V was pared by 4 bases and J by 10 bases, with 16 bases between. Germline assignment: CDR1 GTSNPN and CDR2 SVGIG (reference sequence). This CDR3 reads CAWNLGPQGAFF. For the CDR3, the DNA is TGTGCCTGGAATCTGGGACCCCAAGGAGCTTTCTTT.

This clonotype appeared many times. V gene TRBV6-5 combines with J gene TRBJ1-1; D is unresolved. The CDR3 totals 14 residues. Germline V lookup: CDR1 MNHEY, CDR2 SVGAGI. V dropped 4 bases and J dropped 5 bases, with 14 bases sitting between them. CDR3 residues: CASSSNIGWTEAFF. The DNA for the CDR3 is TGTGCCAGCAGTTCCAACATTGGATGGACTGAAGCTTTCTTT.